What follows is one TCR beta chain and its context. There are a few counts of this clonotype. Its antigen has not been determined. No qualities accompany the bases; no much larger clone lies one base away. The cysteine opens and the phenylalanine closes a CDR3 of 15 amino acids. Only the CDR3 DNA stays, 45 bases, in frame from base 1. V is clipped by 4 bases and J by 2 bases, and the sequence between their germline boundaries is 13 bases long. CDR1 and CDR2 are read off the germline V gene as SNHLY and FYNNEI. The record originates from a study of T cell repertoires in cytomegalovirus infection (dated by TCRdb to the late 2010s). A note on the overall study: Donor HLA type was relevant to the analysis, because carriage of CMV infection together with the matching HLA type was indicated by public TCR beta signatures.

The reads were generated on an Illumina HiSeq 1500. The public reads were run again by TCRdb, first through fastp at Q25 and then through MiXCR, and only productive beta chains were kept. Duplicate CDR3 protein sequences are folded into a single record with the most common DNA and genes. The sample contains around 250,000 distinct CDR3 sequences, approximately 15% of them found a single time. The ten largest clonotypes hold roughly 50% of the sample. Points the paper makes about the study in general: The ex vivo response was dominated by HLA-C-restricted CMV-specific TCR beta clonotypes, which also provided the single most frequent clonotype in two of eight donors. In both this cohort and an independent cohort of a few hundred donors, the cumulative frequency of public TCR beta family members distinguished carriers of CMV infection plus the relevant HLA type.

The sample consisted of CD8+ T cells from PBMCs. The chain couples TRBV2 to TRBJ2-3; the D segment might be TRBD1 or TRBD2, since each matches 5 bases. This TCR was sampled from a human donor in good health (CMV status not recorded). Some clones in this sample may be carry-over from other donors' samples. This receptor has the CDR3 CASSVSAGTTDTQYF. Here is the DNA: TGTGCCAGCAGTGTATCGGCAGGGACCACAGATACGCAGTATTTT. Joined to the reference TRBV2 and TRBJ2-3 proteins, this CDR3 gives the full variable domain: EPEVTQTPSHQVTQMGQEVILRCVPISNHLYFYWYRQILGQKVEFLVSFYNNEISEKSEIFDDQFSVERPDGSNFTLKIRSTKLEDSAMYFCASSVSAGTTDTQYFGPGTRLTVL.